This is a list of T cell receptor beta chains from one sample in a study of molecular identifiers for immune sequencing clone quantification. MiXCR, applied by TCRdb to the PCR reads, yields one record per CDR3 protein. The table lists under 350,000 distinct CDR3 sequences, 24% of them singletons. Sequencing was carried out using naive CD8+ T cells from blood, with Jurkat cell RNA spiked in. The receptors were gathered from a human donor in good health. Some libraries in this study had Jurkat cell RNA spiked in. Both conserved end residues are part of each CDR3. The order of the fields is clone size, V gene, J gene, D gene, CDR3 DNA, CDR3 protein. A D gene is named only where the DNA matches it firmly. Size is stated for part of the rows, as once, few or many counts, or as a class when the clone is expanded.

size: many
V: TRBV14
J: TRBJ1-1
D: TRBD1
DNA: TGTGCCAGCAGCCCGCTACAGGGGCTTCTTAACACTGAAGCTTTCTTT
CDR3: CASSPLQGLLNTEAFF

size: NA
V: TRBV28
J: TRBJ2-7
D: NA
DNA: TGTGCCAGCAGTTTCCCAGCCCAAGGCAGGGGGGGGTACGAGCAGTACTTC
CDR3: CASSFPAQGRGGYEQYF

size: NA
V: TRBV27
J: TRBJ2-3
D: NA
DNA: TGTGCCAGCAGTTTATCGCCAGTGACAGATACGCAGTATTTT
CDR3: CASSLSPVTDTQYF

size: many
V: TRBV7-2
J: TRBJ2-1
D: NA
DNA: TGTGCCAGCAGCGAGAACTTAGTATATGAGCAGTTCTTC
CDR3: CASSENLVYEQFF

size: NA
V: TRBV6-2/TRBV6-3
J: TRBJ2-3
D: TRBD2
DNA: TGTACCAGCATGGCGGGAGACGAGTCAGATACGCAGTATTTT
CDR3: CTSMAGDESDTQYF

size: few
V: TRBV9
J: TRBJ2-3
D: TRBD2
DNA: TGTGCCAGCAGCGTAGCCGGCGGGAGGGCCGGAGATACGCAGTATTTT
CDR3: CASSVAGGRAGDTQYF

size: many
V: TRBV6-6
J: TRBJ2-7
D: NA
DNA: TGTGCCAGCAGTACGGGCCAGGGCCACGAGCAGTACTTC
CDR3: CASSTGQGHEQYF

size: few
V: TRBV5-5
J: TRBJ2-3
D: NA
DNA: TGTGCCAGCAGCTGGGGACTCCAGAGCACAGATACGCAGTATTTT
CDR3: CASSWGLQSTDTQYF

size: few
V: TRBV4-3
J: TRBJ2-7
D: TRBD1
DNA: TGCGCCAGCAGCCAAGATTGGGCAGGGGGATCGGCCGAGCAGTACTTC
CDR3: CASSQDWAGGSAEQYF

size: many
V: TRBV27
J: TRBJ2-3
D: NA
DNA: TGTGCCAGCAGTTGGGGCAGGGGCACAGATACGCAGTATTTT
CDR3: CASSWGRGTDTQYF

size: few
V: TRBV12-3/TRBV12-4
J: TRBJ2-2
D: TRBD2
DNA: TGTGCCAGCAGCGGGAGGGCCCCAGGGATTAACACCGGGGAGCTGTTTTTT
CDR3: CASSGRAPGINTGELFF

size: many
V: TRBV7-9
J: TRBJ2-5
D: NA
DNA: TGTGCCAGCAGCTCCCGTCTCGAGACCCAGTACTTC
CDR3: CASSSRLETQYF

size: few
V: TRBV6-6
J: TRBJ2-7
D: NA
DNA: TGTGCCAGCAGTTACGGCAACGGTGAGCAGTACTTC
CDR3: CASSYGNGEQYF

size: NA
V: TRBV11-2
J: TRBJ2-3
D: NA
DNA: TGTGCCAGCCAGAGGGGCGATACGCAGTATTTT
CDR3: CASQRGDTQYF

size: few
V: TRBV25-1
J: TRBJ2-5
D: NA
DNA: TGTGCCAGCAGTGAAGTAGGGGGGCCGCAAGAGACCCAGTACTTC
CDR3: CASSEVGGPQETQYF

size: many
V: TRBV5-1
J: TRBJ1-2
D: NA
DNA: TGCGCCAGCAGCTTGGAGATCCCCCACCCTGGGGGCTACACCTTC
CDR3: CASSLEIPHPGGYTF

size: few
V: TRBV12-3/TRBV12-4
J: TRBJ2-1
D: TRBD2
DNA: TGTGCCAGCAGTCCAGCGGGAGGGGCAACCTACAATGAGCAGTTCTTC
CDR3: CASSPAGGATYNEQFF

size: many
V: TRBV7-2
J: TRBJ1-2
D: NA
DNA: TGTGCCAGCAGTAAAGAGACTCCTTATGGCTACACCTTC
CDR3: CASSKETPYGYTF

size: many
V: TRBV6-5
J: TRBJ2-2
D: NA
DNA: TGTGCCAGCAGCTTAGACTACTCGAACACCGGGGAGCTGTTTTTT
CDR3: CASSLDYSNTGELFF

size: NA
V: TRBV7-3
J: TRBJ2-5
D: TRBD2
DNA: TGTGCCAGCAGCCCGGAACTAGCGGGGATACAAGAGACGCAGTACTTC
CDR3: CASSPELAGIQETQYF

size: many
V: TRBV5-4
J: TRBJ2-3
D: NA
DNA: TGTGCCAGCAGCCAACTAGGAGGAGGAGGCACAGATACGCAGTATTTT
CDR3: CASSQLGGGGTDTQYF

size: NA
V: TRBV6-5
J: TRBJ1-4
D: TRBD1
DNA: TGTGCCAGCAGTCGCCGGGACAGCCGCAATCCTGATGAAAAACTGTTTTTT
CDR3: CASSRRDSRNPDEKLFF

size: NA
V: TRBV6-2/TRBV6-3
J: TRBJ2-1
D: TRBD2
DNA: TGTGCCAGCAGTACCGCCCTTGCGAGCGGGAGGGCCAAGGGGCAGTTCTTC
CDR3: CASSTALASGRAKGQFF

size: NA
V: TRBV7-8
J: TRBJ2-5
D: NA
DNA: TGTGCCAGCAGCTTAGTTCGTGCGGTTGGAGAGCCCCAGTACTTC
CDR3: CASSLVRAVGEPQYF

size: NA
V: TRBV3-1
J: TRBJ2-7
D: NA
DNA: TGTGCCAGCAGCCGGGGGTGGTCCTACGAGCAGTACTTC
CDR3: CASSRGWSYEQYF

size: NA
V: TRBV2
J: TRBJ1-5
D: NA
DNA: TGTGCCAGCGGTGACAGGCAGCCCCAGCATTTT
CDR3: CASGDRQPQHF